In this sample, the clone carrying this TCR beta chain turned up a few times. The sample originates from a study of blood T cell repertoires in COVID-19. Study in general: T cells, B-cell-depleted T cells, or PBMCs supplied cDNA or gDNA.

Clones were read by immunoSEQ multiplex PCR, and TCRdb kept only the in-frame ones, dropping some. Here the sample spans about 250,000 clones, 85% being singletons. J gave up 3 bases and V 3 bases, and 11 bases lay outside the gene matches. The CDR3 is made up of 16 amino acids. The germline V gene has CDR1 DFQATT and CDR2 SNEGSKA (reference sequence). Seattle enrolled patients during active infection and tracked them longitudinally. Sequencing used peripheral blood. This TCR derives from a man in his fifties with COVID-19, enrolled during active disease. The V and J genes are TRBV20-1 and TRBJ1-2; TRBD1 agrees at 9 bases. The CDR3 DNA follows: TGCAGTGCTAGTTTCACCGGGACAGGGATTGACTATGGCTACACCTTC. The encoded protein is CSASFTGTGIDYGYTF.